A selection of T cell receptor beta chains follows, all from one sample in a study of OX40 agonist ivuxolimab in advanced cancers. The data were produced by immunoSEQ multiplex PCR, yet TCRdb's version contains in-frame clones alone and is incomplete. The repertoire includes roughly 75,000 clones, more than 80% of them detected once, and about 6% sits in the top ten. The material sequenced was CD4+ or CD8+ T cells sorted from blood, taken in a trial of the OX40 agonist ivuxolimab. All receptors derive from an adult with an advanced solid tumor such as melanoma, head and neck, liver or kidney cancer. CDR3s include the opening cysteine and the closing phenylalanine or tryptophan. Fields, in order: clone size, J gene, V gene, D gene, CDR3 protein, CDR3 DNA. A D gene is named only where the DNA matches it firmly. Rows give clone size only sometimes, using once, few, many, or a class for an expanded clone.

clone_size: .
j_call: TRBJ2-1
v_call: TRBV4-3
d_call: TRBD2
cdr3_aa: CASSQALAGGSIYNEQFF
cdr3_nt: TGCGCCAGCAGCCAGGCCCTAGCGGGAGGTTCTATATACAATGAGCAGTTCTTC

clone_size: .
j_call: TRBJ2-3
v_call: TRBV18
d_call: TRBD2
cdr3_aa: CASSHAGLAGHKRSTDTQYF
cdr3_nt: TGTGCCAGCTCACACGCGGGACTAGCGGGACATAAGAGGAGCACAGATACGCAGTATTTT

clone_size: few
j_call: TRBJ1-5
v_call: TRBV9
d_call: .
cdr3_aa: CASSPSGHQPQHF
cdr3_nt: TGTGCCAGCAGCCCCTCGGGGCATCAGCCCCAGCATTTT

clone_size: .
j_call: TRBJ2-2
v_call: TRBV11-2
d_call: TRBD1
cdr3_aa: CASSSADRANTGELFF
cdr3_nt: TGTGCCAGCAGCTCCGCTGACAGGGCTAACACCGGGGAGCTGTTTTTT

clone_size: .
j_call: TRBJ1-2
v_call: TRBV12-5
d_call: .
cdr3_aa: CASAATTNYGYTF
cdr3_nt: TGTGCTAGTGCCGCTACTACTAACTATGGCTACACCTTC

clone_size: .
j_call: TRBJ2-5
v_call: TRBV27
d_call: .
cdr3_aa: CASTPRYQETQYF
cdr3_nt: TGTGCCAGCACCCCGAGGTACCAAGAGACCCAGTACTTC

clone_size: .
j_call: TRBJ2-4
v_call: TRBV4-2
d_call: .
cdr3_aa: CASSRGTDLAKNIQYF
cdr3_nt: TGTGCCAGCAGCCGCGGGACAGATCTAGCCAAAAACATTCAGTACTTC

clone_size: few
j_call: TRBJ2-3
v_call: TRBV7-2
d_call: .
cdr3_aa: CAISLLTAGTDTQYF
cdr3_nt: TGTGCCATATCTCTTCTTACAGCGGGCACAGATACGCAGTATTTT

clone_size: .
j_call: TRBJ2-7
v_call: TRBV4-1
d_call: .
cdr3_aa: CASSQEGWSSYEQYF
cdr3_nt: TGCGCCAGCAGCCAAGAAGGCTGGAGCTCCTACGAGCAGTACTTC

clone_size: few
j_call: TRBJ1-1
v_call: TRBV9
d_call: TRBD1
cdr3_aa: CASSERTGVGTEAFF
cdr3_nt: TGTGCCAGCAGCGAACGAACAGGGGTTGGCACTGAAGCTTTCTTT

clone_size: .
j_call: TRBJ2-1
v_call: TRBV18
d_call: .
cdr3_aa: CASSPPKGHLRYEQFF
cdr3_nt: TGTGCCAGCTCACCACCGAAGGGGCATTTACGCTATGAGCAGTTCTTC

clone_size: .
j_call: TRBJ1-1
v_call: TRBV7-9
d_call: .
cdr3_aa: CASSLQGSNTEAFF
cdr3_nt: TGTGCCAGCAGCTTACAGGGGTCGAACACTGAAGCTTTCTTT

clone_size: .
j_call: TRBJ2-6
v_call: TRBV6-4
d_call: .
cdr3_aa: CASSPDLSGANVLTF
cdr3_nt: TGTGCCAGCAGTCCGGACCTATCTGGGGCCAACGTCCTGACTTTC

clone_size: .
j_call: TRBJ2-6
v_call: TRBV4-3
d_call: TRBD2
cdr3_aa: CASSQDGGTIAGANVLTF
cdr3_nt: TGCGCCAGCAGCCAAGATGGCGGGACTATTGCTGGGGCCAACGTCCTGACTTTC